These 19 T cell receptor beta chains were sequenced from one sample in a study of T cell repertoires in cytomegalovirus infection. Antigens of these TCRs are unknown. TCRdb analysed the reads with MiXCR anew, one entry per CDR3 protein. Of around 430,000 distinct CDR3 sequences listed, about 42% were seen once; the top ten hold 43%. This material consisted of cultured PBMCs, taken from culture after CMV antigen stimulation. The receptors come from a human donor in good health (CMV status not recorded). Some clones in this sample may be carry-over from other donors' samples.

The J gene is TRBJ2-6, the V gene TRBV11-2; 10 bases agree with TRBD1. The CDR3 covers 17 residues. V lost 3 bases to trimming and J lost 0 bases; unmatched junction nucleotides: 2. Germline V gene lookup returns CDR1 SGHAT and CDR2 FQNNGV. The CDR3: CASSFRDRGSGANVLTF. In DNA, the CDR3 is TGTGCCAGCAGCTTCCGGGACAGGGGCTCTGGGGCCAACGTCCTGACTTTC.

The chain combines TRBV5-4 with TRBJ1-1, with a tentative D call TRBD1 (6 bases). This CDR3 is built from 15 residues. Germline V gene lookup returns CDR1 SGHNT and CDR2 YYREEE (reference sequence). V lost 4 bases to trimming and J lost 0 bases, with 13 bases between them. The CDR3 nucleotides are TGTGCCAGCAGCCCACAGGGTTATATGAACACTGAAGCTTTCTTT. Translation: CASSPQGYMNTEAFF.

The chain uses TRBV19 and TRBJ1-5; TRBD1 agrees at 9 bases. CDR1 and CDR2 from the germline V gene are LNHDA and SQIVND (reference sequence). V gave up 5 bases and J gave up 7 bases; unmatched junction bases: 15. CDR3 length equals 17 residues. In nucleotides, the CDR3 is TGTGCCAGTAGTGGGTTTAACCGGGACAGGGTTTGGCAGCCCCAGCATTTT. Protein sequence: CASSGFNRDRVWQPQHF.

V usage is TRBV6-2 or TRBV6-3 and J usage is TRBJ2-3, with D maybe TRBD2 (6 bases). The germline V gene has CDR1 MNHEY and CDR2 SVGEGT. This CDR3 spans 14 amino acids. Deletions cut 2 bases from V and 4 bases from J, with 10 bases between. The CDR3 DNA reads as TGTGCCAGCAGTTACGGGGGGACCTCAGATACGCAGTATTTT. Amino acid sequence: CASSYGGTSDTQYF.

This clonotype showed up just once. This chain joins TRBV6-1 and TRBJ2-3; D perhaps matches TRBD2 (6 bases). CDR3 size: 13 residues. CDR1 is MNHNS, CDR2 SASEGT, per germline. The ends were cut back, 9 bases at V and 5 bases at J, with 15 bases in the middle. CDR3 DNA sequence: TGTGCCAGTAAGGACTGGCGGGGAGATACGCAGTATTTT. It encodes CASKDWRGDTQYF.

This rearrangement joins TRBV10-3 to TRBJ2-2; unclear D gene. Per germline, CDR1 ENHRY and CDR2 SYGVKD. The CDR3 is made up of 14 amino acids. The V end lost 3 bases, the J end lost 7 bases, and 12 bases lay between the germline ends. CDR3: CAISENLSSGELFF. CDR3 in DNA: TGTGCCATCAGTGAAAACCTTAGCAGCGGGGAGCTGTTTTTT.

The CDR3 coding sequence is TGTGCCAGCAGCCAACATACAGGGAACACTGAAGCTTTCTTT. Residues: CASSQHTGNTEAFF. The J gene is TRBJ1-1, the V gene TRBV7-3; D is perhaps TRBD1 (5 bases). V was pared by 5 bases and J by 1 base, with 11 bases between. The CDR3 consists of 14 residues. Germline CDR1 reads SGHTA; CDR2 reads FQGTGA.

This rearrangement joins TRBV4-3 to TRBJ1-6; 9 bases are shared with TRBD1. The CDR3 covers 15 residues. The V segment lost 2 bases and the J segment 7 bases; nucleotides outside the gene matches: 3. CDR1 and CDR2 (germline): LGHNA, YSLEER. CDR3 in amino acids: CASSQRGQGNSPLHF. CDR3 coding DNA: TGCGCCAGCAGCCAACGAGGACAGGGGAATTCACCCCTCCACTTT.

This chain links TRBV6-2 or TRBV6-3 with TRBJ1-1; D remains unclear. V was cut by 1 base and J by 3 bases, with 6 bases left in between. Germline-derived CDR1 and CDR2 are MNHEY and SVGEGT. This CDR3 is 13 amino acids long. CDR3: CASSYLGYTEAFF. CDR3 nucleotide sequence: TGTGCCAGCAGTTACTTGGGTTACACTGAAGCTTTCTTT.

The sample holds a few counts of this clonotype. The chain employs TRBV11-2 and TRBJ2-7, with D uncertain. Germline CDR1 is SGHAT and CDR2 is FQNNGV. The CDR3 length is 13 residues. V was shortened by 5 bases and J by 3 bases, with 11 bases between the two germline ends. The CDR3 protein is CASSGPGNYEQYF. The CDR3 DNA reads TGTGCCAGCAGCGGACCAGGCAACTACGAGCAGTACTTC.

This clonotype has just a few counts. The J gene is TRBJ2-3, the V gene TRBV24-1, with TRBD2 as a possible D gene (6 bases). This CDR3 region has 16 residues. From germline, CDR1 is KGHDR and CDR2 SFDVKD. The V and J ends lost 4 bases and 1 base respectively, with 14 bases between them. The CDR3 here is CATSDPGVLGTDTQYF. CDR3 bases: TGTGCCACCAGTGACCCGGGGGTTCTCGGCACAGATACGCAGTATTTT.

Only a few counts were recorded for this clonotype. CDR3 DNA sequence: TGTGCCAGCAGCTTAAAGACTAGCCCCACCGGGGAGCTGTTTTTT. Protein product: CASSLKTSPTGELFF. The rearrangement joins TRBV7-2 to TRBJ2-2, with 7 bases fitting TRBD2. Germline V gene sequence: CDR1 SGHTA, CDR2 FQGNSA. V was clipped by 2 bases and J by 4 bases; unmatched bases: 4. The CDR3 length is 15 residues.

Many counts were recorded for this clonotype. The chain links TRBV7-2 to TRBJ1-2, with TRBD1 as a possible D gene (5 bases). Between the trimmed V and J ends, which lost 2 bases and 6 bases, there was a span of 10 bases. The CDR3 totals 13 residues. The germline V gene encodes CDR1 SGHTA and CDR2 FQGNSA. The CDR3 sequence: CASSLRAGNGYTF. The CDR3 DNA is TGTGCCAGCAGCTTACGGGCAGGGAATGGCTACACCTTC.

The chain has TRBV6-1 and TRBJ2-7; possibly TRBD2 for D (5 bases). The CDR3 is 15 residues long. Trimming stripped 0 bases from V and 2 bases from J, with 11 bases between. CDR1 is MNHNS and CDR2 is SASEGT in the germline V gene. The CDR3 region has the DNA TGTGCCAGCAGTGAAGCGCCGGGGATCGCCTACGAGCAGTACTTC. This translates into CASSEAPGIAYEQYF.

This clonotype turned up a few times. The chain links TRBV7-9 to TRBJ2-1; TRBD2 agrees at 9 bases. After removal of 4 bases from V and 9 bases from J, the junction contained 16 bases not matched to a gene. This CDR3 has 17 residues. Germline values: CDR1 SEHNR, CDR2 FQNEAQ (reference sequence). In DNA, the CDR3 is TGTGCCAGCAGCTCACAACCCGTTATAGCGGGAGAGGTTGAGCAGTTCTTC. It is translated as CASSSQPVIAGEVEQFF. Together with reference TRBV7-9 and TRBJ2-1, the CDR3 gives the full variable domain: DTGVSQNPRHKITKRGQNVTFRCDPISEHNRLYWYRQTLGQGPEFLTYFQNEAQLEKSRLLSDRFSAERPKGSFSTLEIQRTEQGDSAMYLCASSSQPVIAGEVEQFFGPGTRLTVL.

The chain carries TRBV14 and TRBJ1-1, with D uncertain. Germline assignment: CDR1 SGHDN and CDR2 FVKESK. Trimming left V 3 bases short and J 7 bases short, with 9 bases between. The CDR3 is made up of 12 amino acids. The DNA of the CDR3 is TGTGCCAGCAGCCATACTGGAATTGAAGCTTTCTTT. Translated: CASSHTGIEAFF.

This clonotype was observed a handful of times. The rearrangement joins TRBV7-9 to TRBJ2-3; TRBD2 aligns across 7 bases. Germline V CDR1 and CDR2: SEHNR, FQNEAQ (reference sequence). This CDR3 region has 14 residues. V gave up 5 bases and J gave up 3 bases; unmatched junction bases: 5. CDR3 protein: CASSNRDYTDTQYF. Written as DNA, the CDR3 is TGTGCCAGCAGCAACCGGGACTATACAGATACGCAGTATTTT.

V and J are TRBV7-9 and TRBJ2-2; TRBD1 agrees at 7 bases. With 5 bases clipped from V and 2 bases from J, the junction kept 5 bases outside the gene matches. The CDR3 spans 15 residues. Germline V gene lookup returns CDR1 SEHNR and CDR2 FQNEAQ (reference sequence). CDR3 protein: CASSGTETNTGELFF. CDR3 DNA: TGTGCCAGCAGCGGGACAGAGACTAACACCGGGGAGCTGTTTTTT.

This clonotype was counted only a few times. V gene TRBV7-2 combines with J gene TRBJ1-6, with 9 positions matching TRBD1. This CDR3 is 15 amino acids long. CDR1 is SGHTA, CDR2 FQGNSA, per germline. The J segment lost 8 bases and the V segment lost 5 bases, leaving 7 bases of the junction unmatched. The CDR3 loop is CASSEGQGRYSPLHF. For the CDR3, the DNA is TGTGCCAGCAGCGAGGGACAGGGTCGATATTCACCCCTCCACTTT.